This TCR beta chain was captured in a study of spatial heterogeneity in lung cancer. The wider study: Mean representation of each unique TCR and UMI combination in the raw reads exceeded nine occurrences. Study results and limitations: Quantities of ubiquitous and regional expanded TCRs paralleled ubiquitous and regional nonsynonymous mutations, respectively. Expanded intratumoral alpha and beta TCR counts tracked tumor mutation counts.

V was trimmed by 6 bases and J by 10 bases, leaving 6 bases between them. CDR3 length: 10 amino acids. Germline lookup yields CDR1 SNHLY and CDR2 FYNNEI. TCRdb re-called the 5' RACE reads with MiXCR, one entry per CDR3 protein. This sample has about 5,600 distinct CDR3 sequences, with around 4.9% found just once. Indicated time point: sample taken at primary tumor resection. The donor group consisted of approximately 77 patients who had untreated, early-stage non-small cell lung cancer. No cell sorting; template was whole RNA from tumor, lung tissue or PBMC. Relative to its sample, this clonotype is medium-sized. Its antigen is not identified.

This TCR was sampled from a male donor with early-stage non-small cell lung cancer. Here the sequenced sample was lung tumor tissue, taken at surgery. The chain links TRBV2 to TRBJ1-4; no firm D call. CDR3 nucleotide sequence: TGTGCCAGCAGGGGGAGAAAACTGTTTTTT. Amino acids: CASRGRKLFF.